The 9 T cell receptor beta chains reported below all come from one sample, sequenced in a study of tumor and adjacent non-tumor tissue in lung cancer. A modified ARM-PCR protocol with three rounds of nested PCR amplified TCRbeta. Using its own MiXCR run on the multiplex PCR reads, TCRdb lists one record per CDR3 protein. The top ten clones hold less than 20% of a sample with about 100,000 distinct CDR3 sequences, over 55% of them seen once. No cell sorting was done before RNA was extracted from the tissue. More than 3 cm separated this lung sample from the edge of the tumor. Source material: distant non-tumor lung tissue. These receptors all come from a man aged 30-40 years with non-small cell lung cancer.

Turning to this clonotype: This may be a read error: a much more frequent sequence differs by one nucleotide. V usage is TRBV11-2 and J usage is TRBJ2-1; 9 nucleotides align to TRBD1. Per germline, CDR1 SGHAT and CDR2 FQNNGV. This CDR3 spans 17 amino acids. CDR3 coding DNA: TGTGCCAGCAGCATCTTGACAGGGGGGTCCTCCAACAATGAGCAGTTCTTC. Translated: CASSILTGGSSNNEQFF.

Of note for this clonotype: This may be a read error, as it is one base from a much larger clone. The chain links TRBV20-1 to TRBJ1-1, with TRBD1 identical over 8 bases. The CDR3 is made up of 16 amino acids. In germline, CDR1 is DFQATT, CDR2 SNEGSKA (reference sequence). V shed 1 base and J 4 bases; nucleotides not matched to a gene: 11. The CDR3 is CSARAGQVIMITEAFF. The DNA of the CDR3 is TGCAGTGCTAGAGCGGGACAGGTGATCATGATCACTGAAGCTTTCTTT.

J is TRBJ1-1 and V is TRBV7-9; weak D call: TRBD1 (6 bases). The CDR3 totals 13 residues. V lost 5 bases and J lost 7, with 14 bases in between. Germline V gives CDR1 SEHNR, CDR2 FQNEAQ (reference sequence). In DNA form, the CDR3 reads TGTGCCAGCAGCGGCCGGGACACCGTTGAAGCTTTCTTT. Amino acids: CASSGRDTVEAFF.

In this sample, this clonotype turned up a few times. This CDR3 is missing its conserved last phenylalanine or tryptophan, likely due to a read error. The rearrangement joins TRBV11-2 to TRBJ2-1; D is uncertain. The CDR3 has 14 amino acids. Germline loops: CDR1 SGHAT, CDR2 FQNNGV. In DNA form, the CDR3 reads TGTGCCAGCAGCCCCCGGCTAACTGACAATAAGCAGTTCTCC. It translates to CASSPRLTDNKQFS.

Note on this clonotype: A single base separates this from a much larger clone, so it may be a read error. The chain joins TRBV10-3 to TRBJ1-1; the D gene is possibly TRBD1 (6 bases). The CDR3 totals 16 residues. The germline CDR1 and CDR2 sequences are ENHRY and SYGVKD. CDR3 residues: CAVSDNNRVLNTEAFF. In DNA, the CDR3 is TGTGCCGTCAGTGACAACAACAGGGTATTGAACACTGAAGCTTTCTTT.

This chain's CDR3 is CSARSTGLAGLTTDTQYF. In nucleotides, the CDR3 is TGCAGTGCTAGATCTACGGGACTAGCGGGGTTGACCACAGATACGCAGTATTTT. This chain connects TRBV20-1 to TRBJ2-3; 13 bases fit TRBD2. CDR3 length equals 18 residues. The V segment lost 2 bases and the J segment 2 bases; nucleotides outside the gene matches: 10. Germline CDR1 reads DFQATT; CDR2 reads SNEGSKA (reference sequence).

V usage is TRBV11-3 and J usage is TRBJ2-2, with D possibly being TRBD2 (6 bases). The V end was cut by 10 bases, the J end by 3 bases, with 15 bases between. Germline V gene lookup returns CDR1 SGHNT and CDR2 YENEEA. This CDR3 has 14 amino acids. DNA of the CDR3: TGTGCCAACAGTTTGGAGGGGTACACCGGGGAGCTGTTTTTT. Its protein is CANSLEGYTGELFF.

Concerning this clonotype itself: At one boundary the junction diverges from the germline segment, which might be a read error. The chain recombines TRBV5-1 with TRBJ2-1; D tentatively fits TRBD1 or TRBD2 (6 bases each). Per germline, CDR1 SGHRS and CDR2 YFSETQ. The CDR3 is 16 amino acids. The CDR3 here is CTSSSGGPTQALEQFF. Written as DNA, the CDR3 is TGCACCAGCAGCTCCGGGGGCCCGACCCAAGCCCTTGAGCAGTTCTTC.

A few counts support this clonotype. V usage is TRBV7-2 and J usage is TRBJ2-7, with 15 nucleotides matching TRBD2. V was clipped by 6 bases and J by 3 bases; unmatched bases: 6. CDR1 and CDR2 from the germline V gene are SGHTA and FQGNSA. The CDR3 runs 16 residues. The CDR3, as DNA: TGTGCCAGCAGGCCCCGGACTAGCGGGGGGGACTACGAGCAGTACTTC. It yields the protein CASRPRTSGGDYEQYF.